The 24 T cell receptor beta chains below all came from one sample that was sequenced in a study of beta chain features in type 1 diabetes. Expressed TCRB transcripts were sequenced because the isolated RNA had all been reverse transcribed beforehand. Method: immunoSEQ multiplex PCR; TCRdb's copy keeps in-frame clones and lacks some. The table records just over 150,000 clones, more than 9.5% of them present only once. The sample taken for sequencing was central memory CD4+ T cells from blood. These receptors were obtained from a young man in good health.

This clone was detected only a few times. V gene TRBV5-4 combines with J gene TRBJ1-2, with 10 bases aligning to TRBD1. Losses at the gene ends were 4 bases for V and 4 bases for J; bases not matched to a gene: 4. The CDR3 consists of 14 residues. Germline CDR1 and CDR2: SGHNT and YYREEE (reference sequence). In DNA form, the CDR3 reads TGTGCCAGCAGCATAAGGGACAGGGGCTATGGCTACACCTTC. This gives the protein CASSIRDRGYGYTF.

The gene calls are TRBV30 and TRBJ2-3; D possibly corresponds to TRBD2 (6 bases). CDR3 length equals 16 residues. Trimming took off 4 bases at V and 0 bases at J, with 17 bases between the two ends. CDR1 is GTSNPN, CDR2 SVGIG, per germline (reference sequence). This chain's CDR3 is CAWNRGGGASTDTQYF. Written as DNA, the CDR3 is TGTGCCTGGAATAGAGGTGGAGGGGCGAGCACAGATACGCAGTATTTT.

This clone was found a few times. The chain joins TRBV28 to TRBJ2-7; 7 nucleotides match TRBD2. This CDR3 is built from 13 residues. Germline V gene data show CDR1 as MDHEN and CDR2 as SYDVKM. V was clipped by 10 bases and J by 1 base; unmatched bases: 7. CDR3 nucleotides: TGTGCCATTTCGGGAGGAATATCCTACGAGCAGTACTTC. It specifies CAISGGISYEQYF.

The chain employs TRBV11-1 and TRBJ2-7; 7 bases are a match to TRBD1. CDR3 length: 13 amino acids. Trimming at V came to 5 bases and at J to 7 bases, leaving 8 bases not matched to a gene. From germline, CDR1 is SGHAT and CDR2 FQDESV (reference sequence). The CDR3: CASSRDRMREQYF. The CDR3 DNA reads as TGTGCCAGCAGCAGGGACAGAATGCGTGAGCAGTACTTC.

The chain is built from TRBV20-1 and TRBJ2-7; D ambiguous. The germline V gene has CDR1 DFQATT and CDR2 SNEGSKA (reference sequence). This CDR3 contains 10 residues. The germline V and J ends were trimmed by 1 base and 2 bases, with 0 bases remaining between them. CDR3: CSARAYEQYF. The CDR3, as DNA: TGCAGTGCTAGAGCCTACGAGCAGTACTTC.

This clone was detected a few times. This chain connects TRBV5-4 to TRBJ2-7, with D unclear. The CDR3 loop spans 14 amino acids. CDR1 and CDR2 from the germline V gene are SGHNT and YYREEE (reference sequence). The V end lost 0 bases, the J end lost 1 base, and 8 bases lay between the germline ends. DNA for the CDR3: TGTGCCAGCAGCTTGGATCGGCGATCCTACGAGCAGTACTTC. Translation: CASSLDRRSYEQYF.

The table lists this clone with a few counts. The V and J genes are TRBV28 and TRBJ2-1; 7 bases align to TRBD1. Unmatched junction bases numbered 7, after V lost 3 bases and J lost 5 bases. CDR3 size: 15 residues. Per germline, CDR1 MDHEN and CDR2 SYDVKM. The CDR3 nucleotides are TGTGCCAGCAGTTTTGCGGACAGGAGGAACAATGAGCAGTTCTTC. Protein product: CASSFADRRNNEQFF.

There are many counts of this clone. Other DNA sequences in the sample encode the same CDR3. J is TRBJ2-4 and V is TRBV7-3, with 7 bases lining up with TRBD2. This CDR3 spans 15 amino acids. Per the germline V gene, CDR1 is SGHTA and CDR2 is FQGTGA. V was pared by 4 bases and J by 2 bases, with 5 bases of the junction left unmatched. In DNA, the CDR3 is TGTGCCAGCAGCTCCCCCGGGGGGACCAAAAACATTCAGTACTTC. Translating it yields CASSSPGGTKNIQYF.

The V call is TRBV7-2, the J call TRBJ2-5; 8 bases are a match to TRBD2. Germline V CDR1 and CDR2: SGHTA, FQGNSA. The J segment lost 3 bases and the V segment lost 4 bases, leaving 4 bases of the junction unmatched. The CDR3 has 14 amino acids. The CDR3: CASSWRGAEETQYF. CDR3 sequence (DNA): TGTGCCAGCAGCTGGCGGGGGGCTGAAGAGACCCAGTACTTC.

This clone was observed many times. The chain links TRBV4-1 to TRBJ2-3, with a possible D match to TRBD2 (5 bases). Germline V CDR1 and CDR2: MGHRA, YSYEKL. CDR3 length: 16 amino acids. V lost 1 base and J 2 bases, leaving 13 bases between the germline ends. CDR3 nucleotides: TGCGCCAGCAGCCAAGGAGCATTCGGACTCACAGATACGCAGTATTTT. It is translated as CASSQGAFGLTDTQYF.

A few counts support this clone. The V gene is TRBV6-1, the J gene TRBJ2-7; TRBD2 agrees at 8 bases. Germline lookup yields CDR1 MNHNS and CDR2 SASEGT. With V trimmed by 3 bases and J by 0 bases, 4 bases remained unmatched. The CDR3 extends over 15 amino acids. The CDR3 DNA reads TGTGCCAGCAGTGATAGGGGACTAGTCTCCTACGAGCAGTACTTC. Translated, it gives CASSDRGLVSYEQYF.

This clone occurred a few times. The chain is built from TRBV5-5 and TRBJ1-6; the D is unclear. Germline CDR1 and CDR2: SGHKS and YYEKEE (reference sequence). V was clipped by 3 bases and J by 13 bases, with 8 bases between them. The CDR3 totals 11 residues. CDR3 region: CASSSAGPLHF. The CDR3 DNA is TGTGCCAGCAGCTCAGCGGGCCCCCTCCACTTT. Full variable domain (rest looked up from reference TRBV5-5 and TRBJ1-6): DAGVTQSPTHLIKTRGQQVTLRCSPISGHKSVSWYQQVLGQGPQFIFQYYEKEERGRGNFPDRFSARQFPNYSSELNVNALLLGDSALYLCASSSAGPLHFGNGTRLTVT.

The sample holds a few counts of this clone. The chain employs TRBV11-1 and TRBJ2-7; weak D call: TRBD2 (5 bases). CDR1 and CDR2 from the germline V gene are SGHAT and FQDESV (reference sequence). The V end lost 4 bases, the J end lost 0 bases, and 16 bases lay between the germline ends. The CDR3 length is 16 residues. CDR3 nucleotides: TGTGCCAGCAGCTCGGGATCTCTGGGTAGCTCCTACGAGCAGTACTTC. Translating gives CASSSGSLGSSYEQYF.

This clone was counted many times. The sample holds other DNA sequences that translate to the same CDR3. This chain uses TRBV9 with TRBJ1-2; D is unresolved. V lost 1 base and J lost 4, with 8 bases in between. The CDR3 has 13 amino acids. The germline CDR1 and CDR2 sequences are SGDLS and YYNGEE. The CDR3, as DNA: TGTGCCAGCAGCGTAACGGGAGCCTATGGCTACACCTTC. Its protein is CASSVTGAYGYTF.

This rearrangement joins TRBV2 to TRBJ1-2; 9 bases map to TRBD1. CDR3 size: 15 residues. The V gene end was trimmed by 4 bases and the J gene end by 6 bases; junction bases not matched to a gene: 9. Germline-derived CDR1 and CDR2 are SNHLY and FYNNEI. CDR3 sequence reads: CASSVLRGTGNGYTF. CDR3 coding DNA: TGTGCCAGCAGTGTGCTCAGAGGGACAGGGAATGGCTACACCTTC.

The sample holds a few counts of this clone. The chain combines TRBV9 with TRBJ1-1, with D unresolved. In germline, CDR1 is SGDLS, CDR2 YYNGEE. The CDR3 has 13 residues. V was pared by 4 bases and J by 1 base, with 8 bases between. DNA of the CDR3: TGTGCCAGCAGCTTAGAATGGAACACTGAAGCTTTCTTT. Residues: CASSLEWNTEAFF.

V gene TRBV2 combines with J gene TRBJ1-2, with TRBD1 matching over 8 bases. The CDR3 is made up of 17 amino acids. J gave up 8 bases and V 1 base, and 15 bases lay outside the gene matches. Germline assignment: CDR1 SNHLY and CDR2 FYNNEI. The CDR3, as DNA: TGTGCCAGCAGTGAAGTTCCTCCCCGGGACAGGCGTCGCGGCTACACCTTC. This encodes CASSEVPPRDRRRGYTF.

This clone was seen a few times. This chain links TRBV21-1 with TRBJ2-5; no check of the table's D call, TRBD1, against the DNA was made. TRBV21-1 is tagged as a pseudogene. The CDR3 contains 12 residues. This CDR3 reads CASKTVQETQYF. The CDR3 DNA follows: TGTGCCAGCAAGACAGTCCAAGAGACCCAGTACTTC.

In this sample, this clone turned up a few times. J is TRBJ2-3 and V is TRBV28, with D perhaps matching TRBD2 (5 bases). Trimming removed 5 bases at V and 5 bases at J, with 14 bases between. Germline V lookup: CDR1 MDHEN, CDR2 SYDVKM. There are 14 residues in the CDR3. The CDR3 region has the DNA TGTGCCAGCAGTGCCGGACTCGTTCGAGATACGCAGTATTTT. This encodes CASSAGLVRDTQYF.

The rearrangement links TRBV15 to TRBJ2-5; D remains ambiguous. This CDR3 spans 13 amino acids. V was trimmed by 0 bases and J by 4 bases, leaving 6 bases between them. CDR1 is LNHNV, CDR2 YYDKDF, per germline (reference sequence). CDR3 sequence reads: CATSRDPAETQYF. The CDR3 coding sequence is TGTGCCACCAGCAGAGATCCGGCAGAGACCCAGTACTTC.

The sample holds many counts of this clone. V and J are TRBV7-2 and TRBJ1-5; D possibly corresponds to TRBD1 (6 bases). The CDR3 covers 13 residues. CDR1 is SGHTA and CDR2 is FQGNSA in the germline V gene. Trimming took off 5 bases at V and 16 bases at J, with 21 bases between the two ends. CDR3 nucleotide sequence: TGTGCCAGCAGCACCCAAGAGACAGGCTCCCCTCATTTT. Encoded protein: CASSTQETGSPHF.

This clone has a handful of counts. The V gene is TRBV5-5, the J gene TRBJ2-1, with D perhaps matching TRBD2 (5 bases). There are 15 residues in the CDR3. Germline V lookup: CDR1 SGHKS, CDR2 YYEKEE (reference sequence). V was cut by 4 bases and J by 0 bases, with 11 bases left in between. CDR3 in amino acids: CASSGTGSSYNEQFF. For the CDR3, the DNA is TGTGCCAGCAGCGGAACGGGAAGCTCCTACAATGAGCAGTTCTTC.

This clone was recorded many times. The V gene is TRBV7-3, the J gene TRBJ2-3, with D tentatively TRBD1 (6 bases). CDR3 length equals 15 residues. CDR1 SGHTA and CDR2 FQGTGA come from the germline V gene. With 6 bases removed from V and 1 base from J, the gap between germline ends came to 14 bases. The CDR3 sequence is CASSSGTYRTDTQYF. The DNA of the CDR3 is TGTGCCAGCAGTTCCGGGACATACCGCACAGATACGCAGTATTTT.

This clone was counted only a few times. The chain links TRBV2 to TRBJ2-5; unclear D gene. Trimming left V 7 bases short and J 5 bases short, with 8 bases between. CDR3 size: 11 residues. Germline V lookup: CDR1 SNHLY, CDR2 FYNNEI. The CDR3 region is CASKGRETQYF. Written as DNA, the CDR3 is TGTGCCAGCAAGGGTAGGGAGACCCAGTACTTC.